This T cell receptor beta chain was identified during a study of neurological immune-mediated disorders. Whole-study findings and limits: Phylogenetic grouping assigned the repertoires of 18 of 34 multiple sclerosis patients to one related-CDR3 cluster, which constitutes a possible signature.

The making of cDNA relied on 5'RACE with 10-nucleotide random UMIs. Over 190 million TCR-beta sequences, together covering 15-18 subjects, were produced by every individual sequencing run that was carried out. Via MiXCR, TCRdb re-called the 5' RACE reads, giving one row per CDR3 protein. The data hold about 62,000 distinct CDR3 sequences, with roughly 4.8% observed a single time. V was shortened by 4 bases and J by 8 bases, with 9 bases between the two germline ends. Germline assignment: CDR1 PRHDT and CDR2 FYEKMQ (reference sequence). The CDR3 totals 12 residues. As for this clonotype: Antigen specificity is unknown.

The chain joins TRBV13 to TRBJ1-5; D perhaps matches TRBD1 (5 bases). The source material was PBMCs. The TCR comes from a woman aged 45 to 65 with multiple sclerosis. The CDR3 loop reads CASSSGGEPQHF. The DNA for the CDR3 is TGTGCCAGCAGCTCCGGGGGGGAGCCCCAGCATTTT.